Below are 11 T cell receptor beta chains sequenced from a single sample in a study of PD-1 blockade in mismatch repair-deficient tumors (dated by TCRdb to about 2017). Library prep was done by the immunoSEQ multiplex PCR assay. This immuneACCESS table, as held by TCRdb, lists in-frame sequences with V and J called but not all clones. Of the missing ones, under half trace to an unresolved V gene in checked studies; the others have no known cause. In all, the sample holds more than 85,000 clones, and 82% of those were seen once. The top ten hold around 6.5% of the sample. Material: peripheral blood, obtained approximately 36 weeks after starting pembrolizumab. Receptors originate from an adult with mismatch repair-deficient cancer.

This chain links TRBV28 with TRBJ1-5; TRBD1 matches 11 bases. Germline-derived CDR1 and CDR2 are MDHEN and SYDVKM. This CDR3 is built from 15 residues. V trimming: 4 bases; J trimming: 6 bases; junction bases outside the gene matches: 5. CDR3 loop: CASSWDRGSAQPQHF. The CDR3 DNA is TGTGCCAGCAGTTGGGACAGGGGGTCGGCTCAGCCCCAGCATTTT.

The V gene is TRBV19, the J gene TRBJ2-7; 7 bases agree with TRBD2. CDR1 LNHDA and CDR2 SQIVND come from the germline V gene (reference sequence). V dropped 3 bases and J dropped 4; count of bases not matched to a gene: 9. CDR3 size: 15 residues. CDR3 sequence reads: CASSIPGRGSYEQYF. The CDR3 DNA reads TGTGCCAGTAGTATTCCGGGGCGCGGGAGTTACGAGCAGTACTTC.

The chain uses TRBV27 and TRBJ2-1, with a weak D call TRBD1 (6 bases). Trimming removed 4 bases from V and 0 bases from J, with 13 bases in between. The CDR3 is 16 amino acids. From germline, CDR1 is MNHEY and CDR2 SMNVEV (reference sequence). CDR3 amino acids: CASSSRGGRSYNEQFF. In DNA, the CDR3 is TGTGCCAGCAGTTCCAGAGGGGGTCGCTCCTACAATGAGCAGTTCTTC.

J is TRBJ2-1 and V is TRBV14, with 7 bases identical to TRBD2. The CDR3 sequence is 17 residues long. Germline CDR1 reads SGHDN; CDR2 reads FVKESK. The V gene end was trimmed by 5 bases and the J gene end by 6 bases; junction bases not matched to a gene: 16. The CDR3 loop is CASSGRDYGLRANEQFF. The CDR3 DNA is TGTGCCAGCAGCGGCCGGGACTACGGGCTCCGGGCCAATGAGCAGTTCTTC.

The rearrangement joins TRBV28 to TRBJ1-4; D might be TRBD1 (5 bases). The V gene lost 6 bases and the J gene lost 5 bases, with 16 bases spanning the gap. CDR3 length equals 15 residues. Germline lookup yields CDR1 MDHEN and CDR2 SYDVKM. The CDR3 region is CASSSFGAGNEKLFF. The CDR3 DNA reads as TGTGCCAGCAGCAGCTTTGGGGCAGGGAATGAAAAACTGTTTTTT.

This clone was recorded once. This chain joins TRBV13 and TRBJ2-6; D is perhaps TRBD2 (5 bases). Trimming shortened V by 3 bases and J by 1 base, and 7 bases separated the two germline ends. This CDR3 is 15 amino acids long. Germline V lookup: CDR1 PRHDT, CDR2 FYEKMQ (reference sequence). The CDR3 coding sequence is TGTGCCAGCAGCTTCGGAGGATCTGGGGCCAACGTCCTGACTTTC. The encoded protein is CASSFGGSGANVLTF.

The chain employs TRBV6-7 and TRBJ2-1; 8 nucleotides align to TRBD2. TRBV6-7 is sorted into the ORF group, with uncertain function. The J segment lost 8 bases and the V segment lost 4 bases, leaving 25 bases of the junction unmatched. The length of the CDR3 is 20 residues. CDR3 amino acids: CASSLGSPKPRLAPRDEQFF. The CDR3 region has the DNA TGTGCCAGCAGTTTGGGGTCCCCTAAACCGAGACTAGCGCCTCGAGATGAGCAGTTCTTC.

V gene TRBV7-8 combines with J gene TRBJ2-1; D tentatively fits TRBD1 or TRBD2 (5 bases each). The CDR3 contains 13 residues. Germline values: CDR1 SGHVS, CDR2 FQNEAQ. V lost 2 bases and J 9 bases, leaving 11 bases between the germline ends. The CDR3 here is CASSLRDRLEQFF. The CDR3 bases are TGTGCCAGCAGCTTAAGGGACCGACTTGAGCAGTTCTTC.

This clone was seen a few times. The chain recombines TRBV5-5 with TRBJ2-7; D might be TRBD1 (5 bases). Between the trimmed V and J ends, which lost 4 bases and 3 bases, there was a span of 17 bases. The V gene's germline CDR1 is SGHKS and CDR2 YYEKEE (reference sequence). The CDR3 has 15 amino acids. DNA of the CDR3: TGTGCCAGCAGCACCCAAACAGGTCCTAGCTACGAGCAGTACTTC. Translating gives CASSTQTGPSYEQYF.

This clone was observed a handful of times. The V call is TRBV7-9, the J call TRBJ2-1; 8 bases are a match to TRBD2. This CDR3 comprises 15 residues. Germline assignment: CDR1 SEHNR and CDR2 FQNEAQ (reference sequence). V lost 1 base to trimming and J lost 7 bases; unmatched junction nucleotides: 6. The CDR3 is CASSLGAAGANEQFF. CDR3 nucleotide sequence: TGTGCCAGCAGCTTAGGGGCAGCGGGAGCAAATGAGCAGTTCTTC.

The chain carries TRBV18 and TRBJ1-4; D unresolved. V was clipped by 3 bases and J by 0 bases, with 2 bases between them. The CDR3 covers 13 residues. The V gene's germline CDR1 is KGHSH and CDR2 LQKENI. CDR3 sequence (DNA): TGTGCCAGCTCACCCGCAACTAATGAAAAACTGTTTTTT. This codes for CASSPATNEKLFF.